This is a list of T cell receptor beta chains from one sample in a study of technical replicates of blood from a handful of donors. The table came from immunoSEQ multiplex PCR; TCRdb's copy has only in-frame clones and leaves some out. The repertoire holds 90,000 or so clones, with approximately 95% as singletons. Sequenced: T cells isolated from PBMCs. These receptors were collected from a human donor in good health. The CDR3 runs from the conserved cysteine through the conserved F or W. D genes are given only for firm matches. Clone size is stated in some rows and not others, as once, few, many or a class when expanded.

CDR3 DNA,CDR3 protein,CDR3 length,D gene,J gene,V gene,clone size
TGTGCCAGCAGCCAAGATAGGACTGGGGCTTTCTTT,CASSQDRTGAFF,12,NA,TRBJ1-1,TRBV14,NA
TGCGCCAGCAGTGAATTCCAACAGTCCCAGCATTTT,CASSEFQQSQHF,12,NA,TRBJ1-5,TRBV10-2,NA
TGTGCCAGCAGTTTCCCGACCGGGGAGCTGTTTTTT,CASSFPTGELFF,12,NA,TRBJ2-2,TRBV28,few
TGTGCCAGCAGCTTAATCGGGTTTGATGGCCAGGGGTCGTACGAGCAGTACTTC,CASSLIGFDGQGSYEQYF,18,NA,TRBJ2-7,TRBV7-6,NA
TGTGCCAGCAGTTTACTCGGGGGTAGTGCCTACGAGCAGTACTTC,CASSLLGGSAYEQYF,15,NA,TRBJ2-7,TRBV6-5,NA
TGCGCCAGCAGCTTGGGGGCAGGGGTCCAGCCCCAGCATTTT,CASSLGAGVQPQHF,14,NA,TRBJ1-5,TRBV5-1,few
TGTGCCAGCTCCTGGGGGGGGCACACAGATACGCAGTATTTT,CASSWGGHTDTQYF,14,NA,TRBJ2-3,TRBV7-2,NA
TGTGCCAGCAGCTTACTGGGAAACACCATATATTTT,CASSLLGNTIYF,12,NA,TRBJ1-3,TRBV7-2,NA
TGTGCCAGTAGTATAGGACAGGGAAGACCCGGGGAGCTGTTTTTT,CASSIGQGRPGELFF,15,TRBD1,TRBJ2-2,TRBV19,NA
TGTGCCAGTAGTACAACACATAGCAATCAGCCCCAGCATTTT,CASSTTHSNQPQHF,14,NA,TRBJ1-5,TRBV19,once
TGTGCCAGCAGTCGGGACTACGAGCAGTACTTC,CASSRDYEQYF,11,NA,TRBJ2-7,TRBV6-5,NA
TGTGCCAGCAGCTCTCGGACAGGGAAGTACGAGCAGTACTTC,CASSSRTGKYEQYF,14,TRBD1,TRBJ2-7,TRBV5-4,once
TGTGCCAGCAGCGTGGGGAGACAGGGCCGCCTGGGGACCCAGTACTTC,CASSVGRQGRLGTQYF,16,TRBD1,TRBJ2-5,TRBV11-2,NA
TGTGCCAGCAGTAAAACGGGGTTTAATGAAAAACTGTTTTTT,CASSKTGFNEKLFF,14,NA,TRBJ1-4,TRBV6-6,NA
TGTGCCAGCAGTGAAGCGGGACAGGGTCAGCCCCAGCATTTT,CASSEAGQGQPQHF,14,TRBD1,TRBJ1-5,TRBV6-1,NA
TGTGCCACCAGCAGCCAGGTTAGCAATCAGCCCCAGCATTTT,CATSSQVSNQPQHF,14,NA,TRBJ1-5,TRBV15,NA
TGTGCCAGCAGCTCTCCCGGGACTATAAATAATACGCAGTATTTT,CASSSPGTINNTQYF,15,TRBD2,TRBJ2-3,TRBV7-9,NA
TGTGCCAGCAGCTTGAGCGGGGTCTCCTACAATGAGCAGTTCTTC,CASSLSGVSYNEQFF,15,TRBD2,TRBJ2-1,TRBV7-3,NA
TGTGCCAGCAGTCCCAGGGACAGGGGCAGGGAAGCTTTCTTT,CASSPRDRGREAFF,14,TRBD1,TRBJ1-1,TRBV27,NA
TGTGCCAGCAGCGGAGGGTTAGCGGGAGGGTATGAGCAGTTCTTC,CASSGGLAGGYEQFF,15,TRBD2,TRBJ2-1,TRBV9,NA
TGTGCCAGCAGTACCACGTTGGACATTTATGGCTACACCTTC,CASSTTLDIYGYTF,14,NA,TRBJ1-2,TRBV6-1,NA
TGCGCCAGCAGCCAAGATCGTCAGACTATCACAGATACGCAGTATTTT,CASSQDRQTITDTQYF,16,NA,TRBJ2-3,TRBV4-1,NA
TGTGCCAGCTCCGGGACAGTTCCTTGGCCCCAGCATTTT,CASSGTVPWPQHF,13,TRBD1,TRBJ1-5,TRBV18,NA
TGCGCCAGCAGCTACGCCGCCTTAGGGGGTTCCTACGAGCAGTACTTC,CASSYAALGGSYEQYF,16,NA,TRBJ2-7,TRBV5-1,NA
TGTGCCAGCAGTGACTTCAAGCGGGAGATCAATGAGCAGTTCTTC,CASSDFKREINEQFF,15,TRBD2,TRBJ2-1,TRBV6-4,NA
TGTGCCAGCAGCTTAGGGGATCCGGGATACAATGAGCAGTTCTTC,CASSLGDPGYNEQFF,15,NA,TRBJ2-1,TRBV13,NA
TGTGCCAGTAGTATGGTGGCTAGCGGGAGGTCAGGGGAGCTGTTTTTT,CASSMVASGRSGELFF,16,TRBD2,TRBJ2-2,TRBV19,NA
TGTGCCAGCAGTATACTAGCGGGAGAGGAAACGCAGTATTTT,CASSILAGEETQYF,14,TRBD2,TRBJ2-3,TRBV28,NA
TGTGCCAGCAGATCGCAGGGGGCGCGAGAGACCCAGTACTTC,CASRSQGARETQYF,14,TRBD1,TRBJ2-5,TRBV2,NA
TGCAGCGTTGAAGCGGGAGTTGTCAATGAGCAGTTCTTC,CSVEAGVVNEQFF,13,NA,TRBJ2-1,TRBV29-1,NA
TGCAGTGCTAGGTTGACAAACGAGCAGTACTTC,CSARLTNEQYF,11,NA,TRBJ2-7,TRBV20-1,NA
TGTGCCAGCAGCTTAGTCGGGACAGGGGCCTACGAGCAGTACTTC,CASSLVGTGAYEQYF,15,TRBD1,TRBJ2-7,TRBV7-2,NA
TGTGCCAGTAGTAGGCAGGGGGTGAACACTGAAGCTTTCTTT,CASSRQGVNTEAFF,14,TRBD1,TRBJ1-1,TRBV19,few
TGTGCCAGCAGCCCGCGGATGGGAGGAGCTTTCTTT,CASSPRMGGAFF,12,NA,TRBJ1-1,TRBV9,NA
TGCGCCAGCAGCTTGACTAGGATTAAAGATACGCAGTATTTT,CASSLTRIKDTQYF,14,NA,TRBJ2-3,TRBV5-1,once
TGTGCCAGCAGCTCGGGGACACGGGAGCAGTACTTC,CASSSGTREQYF,12,NA,TRBJ2-7,TRBV5-6,NA
TGTGCCAGCTCACCACGGATGGAAAAGCGGGGCACAGATACGCAGTATTTT,CASSPRMEKRGTDTQYF,17,NA,TRBJ2-3,TRBV18,NA
TGTGCCAGCAGGACTGGTAGCTCCTACAATGAGCAGTTCTTC,CASRTGSSYNEQFF,14,NA,TRBJ2-1,TRBV27,NA
TGTGCCAGCTCACCACCGATGAACGAGGGCCCAAGGGAGCAGTACTTC,CASSPPMNEGPREQYF,16,NA,TRBJ2-7,TRBV18,NA
TGTGCCTGGAATAAGGGGGCTAACTATGGCTACACCTTC,CAWNKGANYGYTF,13,NA,TRBJ1-2,TRBV30,NA
TGTGCCTGGAGGGCGGGTAACACTGAAGCTTTCTTT,CAWRAGNTEAFF,12,NA,TRBJ1-1,TRBV30,NA
TGTGCCAGCAGCCAAGTAAGACAGAACTATGGCTACACCTTC,CASSQVRQNYGYTF,14,NA,TRBJ1-2,TRBV4-2,NA
TGCGCCAGCAGCCAAGTCAGGGGGGCTGAAGCTTTCTTT,CASSQVRGAEAFF,13,TRBD1,TRBJ1-1,TRBV4-1,once
TGTGCCAGCAGCGTAGCCGGGACAGGGGTTTTTACCGGGGAGCTGTTTTTT,CASSVAGTGVFTGELFF,17,TRBD1,TRBJ2-2,TRBV9,NA
TGTGCCAGCAGTCTTTATGTCGGGGGAGGTGAAAAACTGTTTTTT,CASSLYVGGGEKLFF,15,NA,TRBJ1-4,TRBV27,NA
TGTGCCACCGTAAGGACTAGTTCCTACGAGCAGTACTTC,CATVRTSSYEQYF,13,TRBD2,TRBJ2-7,TRBV6-6,NA
TGTGCCAGCAGCGTTGAAGCGGGAGGGCCTAACTATGAGCAGTTCTTC,CASSVEAGGPNYEQFF,16,TRBD2,TRBJ2-1,TRBV13,NA
TGTGCCAGCAGTTCCTCTTTAATCTACAATGAGCAGTTCTTC,CASSSSLIYNEQFF,14,NA,TRBJ2-1,TRBV9,NA
TGTGCCAGCAGTTTACCTCCTTTCGGGGGAGCGGGGAATGAGCAGTTCTTC,CASSLPPFGGAGNEQFF,17,TRBD2,TRBJ2-1,TRBV28,once
TGTGCCAGCAGTGGCGCGGGACAGGGATACGAGCAGTACTTC,CASSGAGQGYEQYF,14,TRBD1,TRBJ2-7,TRBV6-1,NA
TGTGCCAGCAGTCTAGGACTAGCGGGAGGAGCCGGGGAGCTGTTTTTT,CASSLGLAGGAGELFF,16,TRBD2,TRBJ2-2,TRBV28,once